This T cell receptor beta chain was recorded in a study of blood T cell repertoires in COVID-19. In the study overall: There were acute and convalescent COVID-19 samples, and they came from the United States, Italy and Spain. Nucleic acid was either cDNA or gDNA, and it came from T cells, B-cell-depleted T cells, or PBMCs.

Authors' processing steps: The assay estimated nucleated cells by amplifying reference gene primers. Assay: immunoSEQ multiplex PCR; the TCRdb copy retains only in-frame clones and omits some. That table furnishes V, J and clone size, whereas the DNA furnished D and trimming. The sample comprises fewer than 110,000 clones, roughly 87% of which are singletons, and 3% to 3.5% rests with the top ten. Unmatched junction bases numbered 7, after V lost 7 bases and J lost 6 bases. Per germline, CDR1 LGHDT and CDR2 YNNKEL (reference sequence). The CDR3 is made up of 13 amino acids. The TCR sequence derives from a middle-aged man in a cohort sampled during active COVID-19. The chain carries TRBV3-1 (or the pseudogene TRBV3-2) and TRBJ1-2; 8 bases match TRBD1. Sequencing input: peripheral blood. This CDR3 reads CASTGQGRDGYTF. Here the CDR3 DNA reads TGTGCCAGCACCGGACAGGGAAGGGATGGCTACACCTTC.